This T cell receptor (beta chain) was captured in a study of shared clonotypes between healthy human individuals. CD45RO-negative cells were positively selected for CCR7, leaving out terminally differentiated effector memory CD45RA+ cells. This CDR3 is 13 amino acids long. V dropped 3 bases and J dropped 3 bases, with 10 bases sitting between them. The germline CDR1 and CDR2 sequences are SGDLS and YYNGEE. Libraries were prepared by immunoSEQ multiplex PCR; TCRdb keeps only in-frame clonotypes and omits some of them. The table lists about 750,000 clones, over 90% of them singletons. What was sequenced was naive CD8+ T cells sorted from blood. The genes are TRBV9 and TRBJ2-7; D call uncertain. The clonotype originates from a man aged 25-45 years in good health. CDR3 loop: CASSAGPFYEQYF. CDR3 bases: TGTGCCAGCAGCGCCGGGCCGTTCTACGAGCAGTACTTC.